This passage covers 28 T cell receptor beta chains from one sample sequenced in a study of cytomegalovirus exposure and HLA in healthy donors (dated by TCRdb to between 2016 and 2019). Library generation was performed with the immunoSEQ multiplex PCR assay. For the multiplex PCR, a mixture combining 60 forward primers for TCR Vbeta segments and 13 reverse primers for TCR Jbeta segments was used. In TCRdb, the immuneACCESS table is reduced to in-frame sequences with V and J assigned. These tables do not hold every clone; where another copy was compared, an unresolved V gene accounts for under half, and the others remain unexplained. The sample yields 36,000 or so clones; 84% were counted once. The top ten hold 3.6% of the sample. Sequenced material: PBMCs. These receptor sequences come from a woman in her late teens or twenties in good health and CMV-seronegative.

V is TRBV25-1 and J is TRBJ2-3; TRBD2 matches 9 bases. This CDR3 spans 11 amino acids. Germline CDR1 reads MGHDK; CDR2 reads SYGVNS. Unmatched junction bases numbered 7, after V lost 7 bases and J lost 14 bases. The CDR3 DNA sequence: TGTGCCAGCACTTCCGGGACTAGCACGTATTTT. This codes for CASTSGTSTYF.

The chain combines TRBV14 with TRBJ1-3, with D maybe TRBD1 (6 bases). CDR3 length equals 15 residues. V lost 4 bases and J lost 0, with 10 bases in between. CDR1 and CDR2 (germline): SGHDN, FVKESK. Here the CDR3 DNA reads TGTGCCAGCAGCCCGGACAGCTTCTCTGGAAACACCATATATTTT. Protein: CASSPDSFSGNTIYF. Drawing the rest from reference TRBV14 and TRBJ1-3, the complete variable domain is EAGVTQFPSHSVIEKGQTVTLRCDPISGHDNLYWYRRVMGKEIKFLLHFVKESKQDESGMPNNRFLAERTGGTYSTLKVQPAELEDSGVYFCASSPDSFSGNTIYFGEGSWLTVV.

The rearrangement uses TRBV4-1 and TRBJ2-2; D is ambiguous. The CDR3 is 17 amino acids. V gave up 0 bases and J gave up 2 bases, with 13 bases separating them. The germline V gene encodes CDR1 MGHRA and CDR2 YSYEKL. The CDR3 here is CASSQDRRRPNTGELFF. CDR3 bases: TGCGCCAGCAGCCAAGATAGACGGAGACCCAACACCGGGGAGCTGTTTTTT.

The chain joins TRBV20-1 to TRBJ2-4; D remains ambiguous. The CDR3 sequence is 11 residues long. V was clipped by 7 bases and J by 8 bases, with 12 bases between them. In germline, CDR1 is DFQATT, CDR2 SNEGSKA (reference sequence). CDR3 in amino acids: CSVAGNDIQYF. CDR3 in DNA: TGCAGTGTTGCAGGCAATGACATTCAGTACTTC.

This sequence joins TRBV4-1 and TRBJ1-5, with D unclear. Deletions cut 0 bases from V and 0 bases from J, with 6 bases between. Germline values: CDR1 MGHRA, CDR2 YSYEKL. There are 15 residues in the CDR3. CDR3 in amino acids: CASSQETPSNQPQHF. CDR3 DNA sequence: TGCGCCAGCAGCCAAGAGACACCTAGCAATCAGCCCCAGCATTTT.

The chain couples TRBV4-1 to TRBJ1-1; 7 bases map to TRBD1. V dropped 4 bases and J dropped 5; count of bases not matched to a gene: 10. In germline, CDR1 is MGHRA, CDR2 YSYEKL. This CDR3 is built from 15 residues. The CDR3 DNA sequence: TGCGCCAGCAGCCGATCGACAGGGACTGATACTGAAGCTTTCTTT. It translates to CASSRSTGTDTEAFF.

The chain links TRBV10-3 to TRBJ1-2; D is perhaps TRBD1 (5 bases). Germline V gene data show CDR1 as ENHRY and CDR2 as SYGVKD. The CDR3 runs 13 residues. Trimming left V 4 bases short and J 6 bases short, with 12 bases between. The chain's CDR3 is CAISGGVPDGYTF. The CDR3, as DNA: TGTGCCATCAGTGGGGGGGTGCCGGATGGCTACACCTTC.

V is TRBV4-1 and J is TRBJ1-5; 8 nucleotides match TRBD1. V lost 1 base and J lost 2; bases outside the gene matches: 16. CDR1 and CDR2 from the germline V gene are MGHRA and YSYEKL. This CDR3 has 20 residues. In DNA, the CDR3 is TGCGCCAGCAGCCAAGGTAGGGCCGGACAGGGTGATGTACGCAATCAGCCCCAGCATTTT. It encodes CASSQGRAGQGDVRNQPQHF.

This chain connects TRBV6-5 to TRBJ2-7; possible D gene TRBD1, 6 bases. CDR1 is MNHEY, CDR2 SVGAGI, per germline. The ends were cut back, 6 bases at V and 6 bases at J, with 18 bases in the middle. The CDR3 runs to 14 residues. CDR3 region: CASRARTGPSEQYF. In DNA form, the CDR3 reads TGTGCCAGCAGGGCCCGAACAGGGCCTTCCGAGCAGTACTTC.

The genes are TRBV5-1 and TRBJ2-2; 7 positions match TRBD2. V lost 4 bases, J lost 4 bases, and 4 bases stayed unmatched. The CDR3 runs to 14 residues. The germline V gene encodes CDR1 SGHRS and CDR2 YFSETQ. The CDR3 sequence: CASSPGGVTGELFF. In DNA, the CDR3 is TGCGCCAGCAGCCCTGGGGGGGTCACCGGGGAGCTGTTTTTT.

The rearrangement uses TRBV12-5 and TRBJ2-3; 7 bases fit TRBD1. The trim removed 6 bases at V and 2 bases at J, leaving 5 bases unmatched. CDR1 is LGHNT, CDR2 FRNRAP, per germline. This CDR3 spans 14 amino acids. CDR3 sequence reads: CASGLGTDTDTQYF. The CDR3 coding sequence is TGTGCTAGTGGCCTCGGGACAGACACAGATACGCAGTATTTT.

The chain joins TRBV16 to TRBJ1-5; the D gene is possibly TRBD1 (5 bases). This CDR3 comprises 15 residues. Germline loops: CDR1 KGHSY, CDR2 FQNENV. Deletions cut 4 bases from V and 0 bases from J, with 10 bases between. CDR3 sequence (DNA): TGTGCCAGCAGCCCCGCCGGGGGTAGCAATCAGCCCCAGCATTTT. Its protein is CASSPAGGSNQPQHF.

The rearrangement joins TRBV6-5 to TRBJ1-5, with TRBD1 matching 7 bases. Germline V gives CDR1 MNHEY, CDR2 SVGAGI. With V trimmed by 7 bases and J by 2 bases, 5 bases remained unmatched. This CDR3 contains 14 residues. The CDR3, as DNA: TGTGCCAGCACCAGGGGGGCCGGCAATCAGCCCCAGCATTTT. This codes for CASTRGAGNQPQHF.

The genes are TRBV7-7 and TRBJ2-7; perhaps TRBD1 as D (5 bases). V was clipped by 5 bases and J by 8 bases, with 31 bases between them. Germline lookup yields CDR1 SSHAT and CDR2 FNYEAQ (reference sequence). The CDR3 extends over 18 amino acids. The CDR3 sequence: CASSRKPIRSIRGLKQYF. The CDR3 coding sequence is TGTGCCAGCAGCCGCAAACCCATTAGATCTATAAGGGGCCTCAAGCAGTACTTC. Supplemented by reference TRBV7-7 and TRBJ2-7, the full variable domain reads GAGVSQSPRYKVTKRGQDVTLRCDPISSHATLYWYQQALGQGPEFLTYFNYEAQPDKSGLPSDRFSAERPEGSISTLTIQRTEQRDSAMYRCASSRKPIRSIRGLKQYFGPGTRLTVT.

The V and J genes are TRBV4-2 and TRBJ2-6; D remains unclear. Germline V gene sequence: CDR1 LGHNA, CDR2 YNFKEQ. Trimming cost V 0 bases and J 0 bases, with 9 bases left between them. The CDR3 has 17 residues. CDR3: CASSQDLRSSGANVLTF. The CDR3 nucleotides read TGTGCCAGCAGCCAAGATCTCAGAAGCTCTGGGGCCAACGTCCTGACTTTC.

The chain is built from TRBV7-2 and TRBJ1-5, with 8 bases matching TRBD1. Germline loops: CDR1 SGHTA, CDR2 FQGNSA. Trimming cost V 5 bases and J 7 bases; bases outside gene matches: 4. The CDR3 spans 13 residues. CDR3 in DNA: TGTGCCAGCAGCGGAAGACAGGGGCAGCCCCAGCATTTT. Its translation is CASSGRQGQPQHF.

The CDR3 protein is CASTPGREGYEQYF. The CDR3 region has the DNA TGTGCCAGTACTCCGGGCAGGGAAGGATACGAGCAGTACTTC. J is TRBJ2-7 and V is TRBV19; maybe TRBD1 (5 bases). This CDR3 is built from 14 residues. Germline lookup yields CDR1 LNHDA and CDR2 SQIVND (reference sequence). Trimming took off 7 bases at V and 4 bases at J, with 17 bases between the two ends.

Regarding this clone: Because it lacks the conserved phenylalanine or tryptophan at the end, this CDR3 is likely a read error. The rearrangement links TRBV25-1 to TRBJ2-3; D unresolved. Germline V gives CDR1 MGHDK, CDR2 SYGVNS. The CDR3 is made up of 16 amino acids. The V end lost 3 bases, the J end lost 5 bases, and 18 bases lay between the germline ends. CDR3 in DNA: TGTGCCAGCAGTGACGTTCGAGGTAGCACCGTAGATACGCAGTATTCT. This sequence encodes CASSDVRGSTVDTQYS.

The chain employs TRBV10-2 and TRBJ1-1; possible D gene TRBD1, 5 bases. Trimming took 4 bases from V and 4 from J, leaving 13 bases between them. Germline loops: CDR1 WSHSY, CDR2 SAAADI. CDR3 length: 14 amino acids. The CDR3 bases are TGCGCCAGCAGTGTTGGGGGGTTAGGCACTGAAGCTTTCTTT. It yields the protein CASSVGGLGTEAFF.

V is TRBV5-1 and J is TRBJ2-1, with 10 bases aligning to TRBD1. J was trimmed by 7 bases and V by 0 bases; bases with no gene match: 4. Germline CDR1 and CDR2: SGHRS and YFSETQ. The CDR3 sequence is 15 residues long. The CDR3 region has the DNA TGCGCCAGCAGCTTGGGACAGGGGGCAGGAAATGAGCAGTTCTTC. It is translated as CASSLGQGAGNEQFF.

The genes are TRBV2 and TRBJ1-1; no clear D gene. This CDR3 is built from 14 residues. V lost 4 bases to trimming and J lost 5 bases, with 14 bases between them. Germline CDR1 SNHLY, CDR2 FYNNEI. In DNA, the CDR3 is TGTGCCAGCAGTGCGGGGATCCGGCGGACTGAAGCTTTCTTT. Amino acids: CASSAGIRRTEAFF.

The rearrangement links TRBV10-3 to TRBJ2-3, with 7 bases that match TRBD2. The CDR3 length is 16 residues. The germline V gene encodes CDR1 ENHRY and CDR2 SYGVKD. After removal of 0 bases from V and 1 base from J, the junction contained 4 bases not matched to a gene. The CDR3 loop reads CAISESSGVGTDTQYF. DNA for the CDR3: TGTGCCATCAGTGAGTCCAGCGGGGTGGGCACAGATACGCAGTATTTT.

The chain recombines TRBV11-3 with TRBJ2-1, with 9 bases fitting TRBD2. The V segment lost 6 bases and the J segment 1 base; nucleotides outside the gene matches: 4. The CDR3 extends over 15 amino acids. The germline V gene encodes CDR1 SGHNT and CDR2 YENEEA. The CDR3 is CASSGSGGSYNEQFF. The CDR3 DNA follows: TGTGCCAGCAGTGGGAGCGGGGGGTCCTACAATGAGCAGTTCTTC.

The chain recombines TRBV6-4 with TRBJ1-2, with D possibly TRBD1 on 5 matching bases. V was pared by 2 bases and J by 4 bases, with 8 bases between. Germline CDR1 and CDR2: MRHNA and SNTAGT. There are 13 residues in the CDR3. The CDR3: CASSDLTGYGYTF. In DNA form, the CDR3 reads TGTGCCAGCAGTGACCTAACAGGCTATGGCTACACCTTC.

This sequence joins TRBV9 and TRBJ2-3; 11 bases map to TRBD2. This CDR3 is built from 16 residues. Germline V gene lookup returns CDR1 SGDLS and CDR2 YYNGEE. V was pared by 0 bases and J by 3 bases, with 3 bases of the junction left unmatched. In DNA form, the CDR3 reads TGTGCCAGCAGCGTAGGGTCTAGCGGGAGGACAGATACGCAGTATTTT. Protein sequence: CASSVGSSGRTDTQYF.

The J gene is TRBJ1-1, the V gene TRBV27, with D uncertain. The CDR3 consists of 14 residues. Germline CDR1 and CDR2: MNHEY and SMNVEV (reference sequence). Trimming took off 2 bases at V and 1 base at J, with 8 bases between the two ends. CDR3 in amino acids: CASSLGAGNTEAFF. DNA of the CDR3: TGTGCCAGCAGTTTAGGTGCGGGGAACACTGAAGCTTTCTTT.

This clone was counted once. This sequence joins TRBV11-3 and TRBJ2-1, with D unclear. Trimming shortened V by 1 base and J by 6 bases, and 7 bases separated the two germline ends. CDR1 is SGHNT and CDR2 is YENEEA in the germline V gene. The CDR3 is 13 residues long. In nucleotides, the CDR3 is TGTGCCAGCAGCTTAGTATATTCCAATGAGCAGTTCTTC. As protein: CASSLVYSNEQFF.

To note about this clone: At one end, the junction sequence differs from germline, possibly due to a read error. V and J are TRBV6-1 and TRBJ1-5; D unclear. Germline CDR1 is MNHNS and CDR2 is SASEGT. The CDR3 loop spans 15 amino acids. The CDR3 sequence: CASSSIRGPDQPQNF. The DNA for the CDR3 is TGTGCCAGCAGCTCCATAAGAGGTCCCGATCAGCCCCAGAATTTT.